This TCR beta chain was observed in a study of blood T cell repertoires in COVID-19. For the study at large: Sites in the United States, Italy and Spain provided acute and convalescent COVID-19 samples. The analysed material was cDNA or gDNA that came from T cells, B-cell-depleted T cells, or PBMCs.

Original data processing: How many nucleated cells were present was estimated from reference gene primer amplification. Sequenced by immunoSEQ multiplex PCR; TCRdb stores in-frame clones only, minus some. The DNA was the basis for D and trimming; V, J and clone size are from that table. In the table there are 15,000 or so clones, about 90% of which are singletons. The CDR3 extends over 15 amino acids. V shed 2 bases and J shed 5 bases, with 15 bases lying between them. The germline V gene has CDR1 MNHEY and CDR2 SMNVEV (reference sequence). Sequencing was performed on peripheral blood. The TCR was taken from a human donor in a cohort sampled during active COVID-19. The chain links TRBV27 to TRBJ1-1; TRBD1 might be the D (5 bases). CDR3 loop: CASSLGVRAGTEAFF. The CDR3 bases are TGTGCCAGCAGTTTAGGAGTCAGGGCGGGGACTGAAGCTTTCTTT.